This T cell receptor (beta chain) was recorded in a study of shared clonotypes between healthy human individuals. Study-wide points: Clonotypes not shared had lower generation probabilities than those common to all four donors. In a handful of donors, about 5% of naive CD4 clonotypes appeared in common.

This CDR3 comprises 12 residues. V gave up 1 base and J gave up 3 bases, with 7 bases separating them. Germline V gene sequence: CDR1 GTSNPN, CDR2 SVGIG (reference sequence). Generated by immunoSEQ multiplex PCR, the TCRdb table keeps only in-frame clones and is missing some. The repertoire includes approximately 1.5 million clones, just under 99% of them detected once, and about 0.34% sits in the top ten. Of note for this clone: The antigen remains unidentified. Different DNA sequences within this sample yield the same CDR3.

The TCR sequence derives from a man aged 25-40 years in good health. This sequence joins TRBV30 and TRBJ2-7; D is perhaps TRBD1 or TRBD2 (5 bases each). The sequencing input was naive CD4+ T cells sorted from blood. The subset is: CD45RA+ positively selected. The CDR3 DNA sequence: TGTGCCTGGAGTGCTGGGGGCTACGAGCAGTACTTC. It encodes CAWSAGGYEQYF. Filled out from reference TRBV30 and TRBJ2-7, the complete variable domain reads SQTIHQWPATLVQPVGSPLSLECTVEGTSNPNLYWYRQAAGRGLQLLFYSVGIGQISSEVPQNLSASRPQDRQFILSSKKLLLSDSGFYLCAWSAGGYEQYFGPGTRLTVT.